A selection of T cell receptor beta chains follows, all from one sample in a study of cytotoxic CD8 clonotypes in ibrutinib-treated CLL. TCRdb's copy holds only in-frame clones and misses some; the assay was immunoSEQ multiplex PCR. The sample carries about 34,000 clones, about 70% recorded once. The specimen was PBMCs, collected before ibrutinib treatment. The receptors stem from a human donor with chronic lymphocytic leukemia. Each CDR3 is given with its conserved first and last residue. The order of the fields is J gene, D gene, clone size, V gene, CDR3 protein, CDR3 DNA. D genes are given only for firm matches. The listing skips clone size in some rows; elsewhere it reads once, few, many or a size class.

J: TRBJ1-3; D: NA; size: NA; V: TRBV30; CDR3: CAWQVPGNTIYF; DNA: TGTGCCTGGCAGGTGCCTGGAAACACCATATATTTT
J: TRBJ2-5; D: NA; size: NA; V: TRBV19; CDR3: CASSMSGRGGETQYF; DNA: TGTGCCAGTAGTATGTCGGGCAGGGGTGGAGAGACCCAGTACTTC
J: TRBJ2-5; D: NA; size: NA; V: TRBV9; CDR3: CASSVGTGWQETQYF; DNA: TGTGCCAGCAGCGTAGGCACAGGGTGGCAAGAGACCCAGTACTTC
J: TRBJ1-4; D: NA; size: NA; V: TRBV30; CDR3: CAWSVRGTENEKLFF; DNA: TGTGCCTGGAGTGTACGAGGGACTGAAAATGAAAAACTGTTTTTT
J: TRBJ2-5; D: NA; size: NA; V: TRBV10-3; CDR3: CAISESPGVETQYF; DNA: TGTGCCATCAGTGAGTCGCCAGGGGTGGAGACCCAGTACTTC
J: TRBJ2-7; D: NA; size: NA; V: TRBV27; CDR3: CASSLYKGRTYEQYF; DNA: TGTGCCAGCAGTTTATATAAAGGGAGGACCTACGAGCAGTACTTC
J: TRBJ1-1; D: TRBD1; size: NA; V: TRBV15; CDR3: CATSTRPRQGMNTEAFF; DNA: TGTGCCACCAGCACCAGACCCCGACAGGGAATGAACACTGAAGCTTTCTTT
J: TRBJ1-5; D: NA; size: NA; V: TRBV7-2; CDR3: CASSLGFIGNQPQHF; DNA: TGTGCCAGCAGCTTAGGGTTTATTGGCAATCAGCCCCAGCATTTT
J: TRBJ2-5; D: NA; size: NA; V: TRBV7-2; CDR3: CASSLLRQETQYF; DNA: TGTGCCAGCAGCTTACTGCGGCAAGAGACCCAGTACTTC
J: TRBJ2-4; D: TRBD2; size: once; V: TRBV6-5; CDR3: CASSYGAGGAKNIQYF; DNA: TGTGCCAGCAGTTACGGGGCGGGGGGAGCCAAAAACATTCAGTACTTC
J: TRBJ1-1; D: TRBD1; size: NA; V: TRBV30; CDR3: CAWSPIWTGALFEAFF; DNA: TGTGCCTGGAGTCCAATTTGGACAGGCGCGTTGTTCGAAGCTTTCTTT
J: TRBJ1-3; D: TRBD1; size: NA; V: TRBV9; CDR3: CASSYGTGDLGGNTIYF; DNA: TGTGCCAGCAGCTACGGGACAGGGGATTTGGGTGGAAACACCATATATTTT
J: TRBJ2-1; D: NA; size: NA; V: TRBV7-3; CDR3: CASSPAGSGRNEQFF; DNA: TGTGCCAGCAGCCCCGCGGGTAGCGGTAGGAATGAGCAGTTCTTC
J: TRBJ1-5; D: NA; size: NA; V: TRBV29-1; CDR3: CSVGNRENQPQHF; DNA: TGCAGCGTTGGAAACAGGGAGAATCAGCCCCAGCATTTT
J: TRBJ2-1; D: TRBD2; size: once; V: TRBV7-2; CDR3: CASSGTSYNEQFF; DNA: TGTGCCAGCAGCGGGACTAGCTACAATGAGCAGTTCTTC
J: TRBJ1-2; D: TRBD1; size: NA; V: TRBV7-2; CDR3: CASSLNGAGGYGYTF; DNA: TGTGCCAGCAGCTTAAATGGCGCAGGGGGGTATGGCTACACCTTC
J: TRBJ2-7; D: NA; size: once; V: TRBV6-4; CDR3: CASSEGPGVPYEQYF; DNA: TGTGCCAGCAGTGAAGGGCCAGGTGTCCCCTACGAGCAGTACTTC
J: TRBJ2-2; D: NA; size: few; V: TRBV19; CDR3: CASKPSINTGELFF; DNA: TGTGCCAGTAAGCCGAGCATAAACACCGGGGAGCTGTTTTTT
J: TRBJ1-1; D: NA; size: few; V: TRBV7-9; CDR3: CASSLWGTEAFF; DNA: TGTGCCAGCAGCTTATGGGGCACTGAAGCTTTCTTT
J: TRBJ1-2; D: NA; size: NA; V: TRBV15; CDR3: CATSRDQAVYYGYTF; DNA: TGTGCCACCAGCAGAGATCAGGCCGTCTACTATGGCTACACCTTC
J: TRBJ2-3; D: NA; size: NA; V: TRBV27; CDR3: CASREGGTDTQYF; DNA: TGTGCCAGCAGGGAGGGGGGCACAGATACGCAGTATTTT
J: TRBJ2-7; D: TRBD2; size: NA; V: TRBV4-1; CDR3: CASSQDETSGRGEYF; DNA: TGCGCCAGCAGCCAAGATGAGACTAGCGGGAGAGGAGAGTACTTC
J: TRBJ2-7; D: NA; size: NA; V: TRBV30; CDR3: CAWGFGPYEQYF; DNA: TGTGCCTGGGGATTTGGGCCCTACGAGCAGTACTTC
J: TRBJ2-1; D: NA; size: NA; V: TRBV7-3; CDR3: CASSLSEGHEQFF; DNA: TGTGCCAGCAGCTTATCTGAGGGGCATGAGCAGTTCTTC
J: TRBJ2-1; D: NA; size: NA; V: TRBV9; CDR3: CASSVGGYGARSYNEQFF; DNA: TGTGCCAGCAGCGTAGGAGGTTATGGGGCGCGGTCCTACAATGAGCAGTTCTTC
J: TRBJ2-7; D: NA; size: few; V: TRBV5-1; CDR3: CASSITDQYEQYF; DNA: TGCGCCAGCAGCATAACAGACCAGTACGAGCAGTACTTC
J: TRBJ1-1; D: NA; size: large; V: TRBV7-9; CDR3: CASSPQGDTEAFF; DNA: TGTGCCAGCAGCCCTCAGGGAGACACTGAAGCTTTCTTT
J: TRBJ1-2; D: NA; size: NA; V: TRBV4-3; CDR3: CASSQFGYGYTF; DNA: TGCGCCAGCAGCCAATTCGGCTATGGCTACACCTTC
J: TRBJ1-5; D: NA; size: few; V: TRBV29-1; CDR3: CSVEYGNQPQHF; DNA: TGCAGCGTTGAGTATGGCAATCAGCCCCAGCATTTT
J: TRBJ2-3; D: NA; size: NA; V: TRBV7-9; CDR3: CASSRDAGHPQTDTQYF; DNA: TGTGCCAGCAGCCGAGATGCTGGACACCCTCAAACAGATACGCAGTATTTT
J: TRBJ2-7; D: NA; size: few; V: TRBV5-6; CDR3: CASSAGGGYLYEQYF; DNA: TGTGCCAGCAGCGCAGGGGGAGGCTACCTCTACGAGCAGTACTTC
J: TRBJ1-5; D: NA; size: once; V: TRBV13; CDR3: CASSLGPGGNQPQHF; DNA: TGTGCCAGCAGCTTAGGGCCAGGGGGCAATCAGCCCCAGCATTTT
J: TRBJ1-1; D: TRBD1; size: NA; V: TRBV29-1; CDR3: CSVEPRQGNSEAFF; DNA: TGCAGCGTTGAACCTAGACAGGGTAATTCTGAAGCTTTCTTT
J: TRBJ2-7; D: NA; size: NA; V: TRBV10-3; CDR3: CAISESVGSYEQYF; DNA: TGTGCCATCAGTGAGTCTGTGGGATCCTACGAGCAGTACTTC
J: TRBJ2-7; D: NA; size: NA; V: TRBV5-1; CDR3: CASSLLAAYEQYF; DNA: TGCGCCAGCAGCTTATTAGCCGCCTACGAGCAGTACTTC
J: TRBJ2-3; D: NA; size: NA; V: TRBV27; CDR3: CASSPTGFLTDTQYF; DNA: TGTGCCAGCAGTCCGACTGGATTTCTCACAGATACGCAGTATTTT
J: TRBJ1-3; D: NA; size: medium-sized; V: TRBV7-9; CDR3: CASSFQDSSGNTIYF; DNA: TGTGCCAGCAGCTTCCAAGACAGTTCCGGAAACACCATATATTTT
J: TRBJ1-3; D: TRBD1; size: NA; V: TRBV5-1; CDR3: CASSLEGQGAFNTIYF; DNA: TGCGCCAGCAGCTTGGAGGGACAGGGGGCCTTCAACACCATATATTTT